Shown below are 3 T cell receptor beta chains from a single sample sequenced in a study of blood T cells in healthy people across ages. A sample-barcoded 5' primer and a J-beta primer mix were used in a second PCR of about 6 to 12 cycles. Via MiXCR, TCRdb re-called the 5' RACE reads, giving one row per CDR3 protein. The sample has around 1.7 million distinct CDR3 sequences, approximately 28% seen once; the top ten hold about 7.7%. Material for sequencing was blood. These receptors were obtained from a young woman in good health.

The genes are TRBV12-3 or TRBV12-4 and TRBJ2-1; TRBD2 is a possible D gene (5 bases). The length of the CDR3 is 14 residues. Trimming removed 6 bases from V and 7 bases from J, with 16 bases in between. The CDR3 sequence: CASSGVLPENEQFF. The CDR3 DNA follows: TGTGCCAGCAGCGGGGTCCTTCCAGAGAATGAGCAGTTCTTC.

The chain uses TRBV5-7 and TRBJ2-2, with 11 bases fitting TRBD2. TRBV5-7 is flagged as an ORF with uncertain function. The CDR3 has 15 residues. V shed 5 bases, J shed 2 bases, and the junction held 2 bases outside the gene matches. The CDR3 DNA reads TGTGCCAGCAGTAGCGGGAGGGGAAACACCGGGGAGCTGTTTTTT. Translated: CASSSGRGNTGELFF.

The chain couples TRBV10-3 to TRBJ2-2; D unresolved. Between the trimmed V and J ends, which lost 0 bases and 1 base, there was a span of 12 bases. There are 17 residues in the CDR3. Germline loops: CDR1 ENHRY, CDR2 SYGVKD. This chain's CDR3 is CAISESTLRLNTGELFF. The CDR3, as DNA: TGTGCCATCAGTGAGTCGACTCTTCGGCTGAACACCGGGGAGCTGTTTTTT.